These T cell receptor beta chains were read from a single sample in a study of T and B cells in COVID-19 patients. TCRdb fed the multiplex PCR reads into MiXCR, producing one record per CDR3 protein. The sample carries around 21,000 distinct CDR3 sequences, about 31% recorded once. Material for sequencing was blood. The receptors shown here come from a human donor who had recovered from COVID-19. Each CDR3 is given with its conserved first and last residue. A D gene is named only where the DNA matches it firmly. Where a row states a size, it is once, few, many or the class of an expanded clone; other rows omit it.

j_gene,d_gene,abundance,v_gene,CDR3nt,CDR3aa
TRBJ2-3,TRBD2,once,TRBV20-1,TGCAGTGCTAGGGTCCAGCGGGGAGGAGGAGATACGCAGTATTTT,CSARVQRGGGDTQYF
TRBJ2-1,NA,many,TRBV7-2,TGTGCCAGCAGCTTAATCGGCAGCAACTACAATGAGCAGTTCTTC,CASSLIGSNYNEQFF
TRBJ2-7,NA,few,TRBV6-5,TGTGCCAGCAGTGACCGGGCCTCATGGTGGGAGCAGTACTTC,CASSDRASWWEQYF
TRBJ1-2,TRBD1,NA,TRBV30,TGTGCCTGGACTATGGGACAGGGTCATGGCTACACCTTC,CAWTMGQGHGYTF
TRBJ2-4,NA,many,TRBV29-1,TGCAGCGCTTCTACGCAGGGGTTAAAAAACATTCAGTACTTC,CSASTQGLKNIQYF
TRBJ2-4,TRBD2,NA,TRBV6-5,TGTGCCAGCAGTGAAGCGGGGGGGCGCTTCGGGGCCAAAAACATTCAGTACTTC,CASSEAGGRFGAKNIQYF
TRBJ1-2,NA,NA,TRBV11-2,TGTGCCAGCAGCTTAGCCAGAGGAGCCGGCTACACCTTC,CASSLARGAGYTF
TRBJ2-7,TRBD2,many,TRBV6-5,TGTGCCAGCAGCGTTCGGGGGGGCGGGTACGAGCAGTACTTC,CASSVRGGGYEQYF
TRBJ2-5,TRBD1,NA,TRBV24-1,TGTGCCACCAGTGATTCAGCGACAGGGCAGTTAGAGACCCAGTACTTC,CATSDSATGQLETQYF
TRBJ2-2,TRBD1,NA,TRBV5-1,TGCGCCAGCAGCTCTGGGGACAGGAACACCGGGGAGCTGTTTTTT,CASSSGDRNTGELFF
TRBJ1-2,TRBD1,medium-sized,TRBV29-1,TGCAGCGTTCCACAGGGGGCTTTAGGCTATGGCTACACCTTC,CSVPQGALGYGYTF